The entry below describes one T cell receptor beta chain. The sample belongs to a study of blood T cell repertoires in COVID-19. Method: immunoSEQ multiplex PCR; TCRdb's copy keeps in-frame clones and lacks some. The sample consists of 80,000 to 95,000 clones, approximately 81% of them appearing once. The receptor was derived from a woman in her seventies with acute or convalescent COVID-19. The sequenced material came from peripheral blood.

The CDR3 here is CSVGDRGPYEAFF. The CDR3 region has the DNA TGCAGCGTTGGAGACAGGGGCCCGTACGAAGCTTTCTTT. The chain recombines TRBV29-1 with TRBJ1-1, with 8 positions matching TRBD1. The CDR3 has 13 amino acids. CDR1 and CDR2 (germline): SQVTM, ANQGSEA. With 4 bases clipped from V and 8 bases from J, the junction kept 9 bases outside the gene matches. Full variable domain (outside the CDR3, taken from reference TRBV29-1 and TRBJ1-1): SAVISQKPSRDICQRGTSLTIQCQVDSQVTMMFWYRQQPGQSLTLIATANQGSEATYESGFVIDKFPISRPNLTFSTLTVSNMSPEDSSIYLCSVGDRGPYEAFFGQGTRLTVV.